Given below is one TCR beta chain in context. The V gene's germline CDR1 is SEHNR and CDR2 FQNEAQ (reference sequence). This CDR3 has 16 residues. This entry is derived from a study of monozygotic twins with inflammatory bowel disease. Researchers used template switching to add UMIs featuring a 6-nucleotide sample barcode. TCRdb reanalyzed the 5' RACE reads, giving one entry per CDR3 protein sequence and no DNA. Its table records approximately 400,000 distinct CDR3 sequences. Sequenced input: blood. The receptor's source is a human donor with ulcerative colitis or Crohn's disease, or a healthy co-twin of an affected twin (not recorded which). The J gene is TRBJ1-3, the V gene TRBV7-9; TCRdb names TRBD1, which stays unverified in the absence of DNA. The CDR3 region is CASSSPDSVLGNTIYF.